This T cell receptor (beta chain) was identified in a study of OX40 agonist ivuxolimab in advanced cancers. Study-wide context: Three patients got partial responses; one had hepatocellular carcinoma and two had cutaneous melanoma.

Data came from immunoSEQ multiplex PCR; TCRdb stores just in-frame clones and leaves some out. The table shows fewer than 90,000 clones, with about 88% occurring only once. V was shortened by 4 bases and J by 7 bases, with 16 bases between the two germline ends. This CDR3 contains 14 residues. CDR1 is SGHVS and CDR2 is FNYEAQ in the germline V gene. J is TRBJ1-1 and V is TRBV7-6, with D tentatively TRBD1 (6 bases). The specimen was CD4+ or CD8+ T cells sorted from blood, collected in a trial of the OX40 agonist ivuxolimab. The clonotype comes from an adult with an advanced solid tumor such as melanoma, head and neck, liver or kidney cancer. As DNA, the CDR3 is TGTGCCAGCAGCTCCGGTTTACAGGGTAATGAAGCTTTCTTT. It is translated as CASSSGLQGNEAFF.